This TCR beta chain was obtained from a study of blood T cell repertoires in COVID-19. The overall study: Acute-phase and convalescent COVID-19 samples originated in the United States, Italy and Spain. PBMCs, B-cell-depleted T cells, or T cells provided the cDNA or gDNA that made up the material.

Patients of the Seattle cohort, enrolled during active infection, were followed longitudinally. CDR1 and CDR2 from the germline V gene are SQVTM and ANQGSEA. The germline V and J ends were trimmed by 4 bases and 4 bases, with 16 bases remaining between them. This CDR3 has 14 amino acids. Original methodology: Reference gene primer amplification gave nucleated cell count estimates. Only in-frame clones appear in the TCRdb table, and some are missing; sequencing was by immunoSEQ multiplex PCR. That table is the source of V, J and clone size, and D and trimming were worked out from the DNA. The sample has 170,000 or so clones, around 84% seen once; the top ten hold roughly 0.53%.

The clonotype was recovered from a man in his sixties with COVID-19, enrolled during active disease. The sample was peripheral blood. V usage is TRBV29-1 and J usage is TRBJ1-2, with D unresolved. CDR3 sequence reads: CSVGDEGSSYGYTF. CDR3 coding DNA: TGCAGCGTTGGTGACGAGGGCTCCTCCTATGGCTACACCTTC.